This T cell receptor beta chain is drawn from a study of cytomegalovirus exposure and HLA in healthy donors. The ends were cut back, 6 bases at V and 0 bases at J, with 20 bases in the middle. CDR1 is SQVTM, CDR2 ANQGSEA, per germline. The CDR3 is 16 residues long. General observations from the study: Reported performance of the classifier showed diagnosis of cytomegalovirus status with high specificity and sensitivity. Researchers counted some 150 TCR beta chains as cytomegalovirus-associated. What was likely a sequencing artifact was a cluster of highly shared sequence variants.

On this clone itself: As yet, its antigen is unknown.

A multiplex PCR was run with 60 Vbeta primers and 13 Jbeta primers. Original processing notes: Unique TCR beta chains totaled some 78 million in a later count, with roughly 11 million of them shared. Data came from immunoSEQ multiplex PCR; TCRdb stores just in-frame clones and leaves some out. The V and J calls and the clone size are those of that table, but D and trimming were determined from the DNA. The sample includes 200,000 to 250,000 clones, approximately 70% seen only once; the top ten take 2.6%. Input material: PBMCs. The chain couples TRBV29-1 to TRBJ2-5; D possibly corresponds to TRBD1 (7 bases). The receptor was isolated from a man aged 40-50 years in good health and CMV-seropositive. The CDR3 nucleotides are TGCAGCGTCGAGGGGAGACAGGGACTGTACCAAGAGACCCAGTACTTC. Protein sequence: CSVEGRQGLYQETQYF.